These 15 T cell receptor beta chains were all obtained from the same sample, sequenced in a study of kidney transplant recipient with SARS-CoV-2 infection. From the reads, TCRdb called clonotypes with MiXCR, one entry per CDR3 protein. The sample holds 200,000 to 300,000 distinct CDR3 sequences, more than 25% seen once. The sample here was a blood sample, taken at baseline and between days 110 and 120 from a kidney transplant recipient. The origin of the receptors is a young adult male patient who had COVID-19 and was a kidney transplant recipient. The graft donor may have given rise to some T cells.

A note on this clonotype: A much larger clonotype is one base distant, so this may be a read error. V usage is TRBV5-1 and J usage is TRBJ1-6; 8 bases map to TRBD1. Germline CDR1 SGHRS, CDR2 YFSETQ. This CDR3 spans 15 amino acids. V lost 7 bases and J lost 7; bases outside the gene matches: 10. CDR3 bases: TGCGCCAGCGGCCAGTGGACAGGGACGAATTCACCCCTCCACTTT. Translating gives CASGQWTGTNSPLHF.

Worth noting for this clonotype: A much bigger clone sits one base away, suggesting this may be a read error. The V and J genes are TRBV19 and TRBJ1-3, with no clear D. The CDR3 covers 13 residues. CDR1 is LNHDA, CDR2 SQIVND, per germline (reference sequence). V was cut by 2 bases and J by 8 bases, with 10 bases left in between. The CDR3, as DNA: TGTGCCAGTAGTATATCCAGGATCGACACCATATATTTT. This translates into CASSISRIDTIYF.

A remark on this clonotype: Given a much more abundant clone one base away, this may be a read error. The chain uses TRBV6-6 and TRBJ1-2; D unclear. CDR1 MNHNY and CDR2 SVGAGI come from the germline V gene (reference sequence). The CDR3 is 17 amino acids. The CDR3 DNA reads TGTGCCGGCAGTCATCGAGCAGGTGGGAGAAAGACCTATGGCTACACCTTC. It yields the protein CAGSHRAGGRKTYGYTF.

About this clonotype itself: Just one base apart from a much larger clone, this may be a read error. This chain connects TRBV7-2 to TRBJ1-3; TRBD1 matches at 9 bases. The CDR3 extends over 15 amino acids. Germline CDR1 is SGHTA and CDR2 is FQGNSA. The CDR3, as DNA: TGTGCCAGCAGCTCACAGGGGGCGTCTGGAGACACCATATATTTT. Translating it yields CASSSQGASGDTIYF.

This clonotype was recorded many times. CDR3 DNA: TGTGCCAGCAGTTACGGCCTTAGAGGAGGGACTGAAGCTTTCTTT. It yields the protein CASSYGLRGGTEAFF. The chain carries TRBV6-6 and TRBJ1-1; D unresolved. The germline V and J ends were trimmed by 2 bases and 5 bases, with 15 bases remaining between them. The length of the CDR3 is 15 residues. Germline V gene data show CDR1 as MNHNY and CDR2 as SVGAGI (reference sequence).

CDR3 sequence reads: CASSQVRKTQYF. CDR3 nucleotides: TGTGCCAGCAGCCAAGTGCGGAAGACCCAGTACTTC. This chain connects TRBV28 to TRBJ2-5; D gene ambiguous. Looked up from germline, CDR1 is MDHEN and CDR2 is SYDVKM. V was pared by 6 bases and J by 6 bases, with 11 bases between. CDR3 length: 12 amino acids.

The chain carries TRBV11-3 and TRBJ2-2; a possible D gene is TRBD1 (6 bases). This CDR3 has 13 amino acids. Germline CDR1 reads SGHNT; CDR2 reads YENEEA. Trimming took off 5 bases at V and 7 bases at J, with 11 bases between the two ends. CDR3 protein: CASSMQGYGELFF. The CDR3 bases are TGTGCCAGCAGCATGCAGGGGTACGGGGAGCTGTTTTTT. The variable domain in full, completed from reference TRBV11-3 and TRBJ2-2, reads EAGVVQSPRYKIIEKKQPVAFWCNPISGHNTLYWYLQNLGQGPELLIRYENEEAVDDSQLPKDRFSAERLKGVDSTLKIQPAELGDSAVYLCASSMQGYGELFFGEGSRLTVL.

Points on this clonotype: Possible read error: a much larger clone is one base away. The chain carries TRBV16 and TRBJ1-2; D is unresolved. The CDR3 contains 17 residues. Germline V CDR1 and CDR2: KGHSY, FQNENV. Trimming removed 8 bases from V and 4 bases from J, with 26 bases in between. The CDR3 is CASGAIRVVRKTYGYTF. CDR3 in DNA: TGTGCCAGCGGCGCAATACGGGTCGTTAGAAAGACCTATGGCTACACCTTC.

This clonotype was detected ten times or more. The V gene is TRBV16, the J gene TRBJ1-2; D gene unclear. The CDR3 has 17 residues. Germline V gene lookup returns CDR1 KGHSY and CDR2 FQNENV. The V end lost 5 bases, the J end lost 4 bases, and 23 bases lay between the germline ends. The CDR3 sequence is CASSKFWVVRKTYGYTF. The CDR3 bases are TGTGCCAGCAGCAAATTTTGGGTCGTTAGAAAGACCTATGGCTACACCTTC.

As concerns this clonotype: Mismatch with germline at one junction end may stem from a read error. This chain uses TRBV9 with TRBJ2-1, with TRBD2 as a possible D gene (5 bases). There are 14 residues in the CDR3. The germline gives CDR1 SGDLS, CDR2 YYNGEE. CDR3 nucleotides: TGTGCCAGCAGCTGTAGCGCGATCTACAATGAGCAGCTCTTC. Translation: CASSCSAIYNEQLF.

This clonotype has ten or more counts. The DNA is omitted, as the CDR3 cannot be located on it reliably, and the CDR3 follows TCRdb's listing. The V call is TRBV7-5, the J call TRBJ1-2. TRBV7-5 is a pseudogene locus. The CDR3 is 19 amino acids long, termini counted. The CDR3 region is CISVPELHSEVGKTYGYTF.

This clonotype was seen many times. This chain uses TRBV24-1 with TRBJ1-5; 8 nucleotides line up with TRBD1. The CDR3 sequence is 14 residues long. The trim removed 9 bases at V and 6 bases at J, leaving 9 bases unmatched. Germline V gene data show CDR1 as KGHDR and CDR2 as SFDVKD. The CDR3 DNA follows: TGTGCCACCCAGTCAGCAGGGGGCAGTCAGCCCCAGCATTTT. Its protein product is CATQSAGGSQPQHF.

Of note for this clonotype: One junction end does not reproduce the germline sequence, and a read error may be involved. The rearrangement links TRBV3-1 to TRBJ2-2; 11 bases align to TRBD2. Per the germline V gene, CDR1 is LGHDT and CDR2 is YNNKEL (reference sequence). The CDR3 is made up of 16 amino acids. The CDR3 DNA reads as TGTGCCAACAGCCAAGGGACTAGCGGGAACACCGGGGAGCTGTTTTTT. Its translation is CANSQGTSGNTGELFF.

This clonotype was counted many times. This chain connects TRBV7-2 to TRBJ1-2; D may be TRBD1 (5 bases). This CDR3 is built from 17 residues. V was shortened by 5 bases and J by 4 bases, with 23 bases between the two germline ends. Germline assignment: CDR1 SGHTA and CDR2 FQGNSA. CDR3 amino acids: CASSGRVRDGKTYGYTF. CDR3 DNA: TGTGCCAGCAGCGGCAGGGTCAGAGACGGAAAGACCTATGGCTACACCTTC.

This clonotype occurred many times. The J gene is TRBJ1-2, the V gene TRBV20-1, with D unclear. The CDR3 spans 16 residues. Germline-derived CDR1 and CDR2 are DFQATT and SNEGSKA (reference sequence). V lost 5 bases and J lost 4, with 23 bases in between. This CDR3 is CSAGMLLFRKTYGYTF. CDR3 coding DNA: TGCAGTGCTGGTATGTTGCTGTTTCGAAAGACCTATGGCTACACCTTC.